These 8 T cell receptor beta chains were all obtained from the same sample, sequenced in a study of shared clonotypes between healthy human individuals. Libraries were prepared by immunoSEQ multiplex PCR; TCRdb keeps only in-frame clonotypes and omits some of them. The sample lists about 2,500,000 clones; 90% to 95% were seen once. Source material: naive CD4+ T cells sorted from blood. Documented subset: CD45RA+ positively selected. These receptors originate from a man aged 18 to 29 in good health.

The V call is TRBV6-1, the J call TRBJ2-7; D is ambiguous. CDR1 is MNHNS, CDR2 SASEGT, per germline. The CDR3 is 14 residues long. The V end lost 2 bases, the J end lost 0 bases, and 8 bases lay between the germline ends. The CDR3 loop reads CASSEPGASYEQYF. CDR3 nucleotides: TGTGCCAGCAGTGAACCCGGAGCCTCCTACGAGCAGTACTTC.

This rearrangement joins TRBV27 to TRBJ1-6; D ambiguous. The V and J ends lost 3 bases and 7 bases respectively, with 16 bases between them. The CDR3 length is 16 residues. Germline CDR1 reads MNHEY; CDR2 reads SMNVEV (reference sequence). The CDR3 is CASSFDPFERNSPLHF. CDR3 DNA sequence: TGTGCCAGCAGTTTTGACCCCTTCGAGCGGAATTCACCCCTCCACTTT.

The rearrangement links TRBV7-9 to TRBJ2-3; a possible D gene is TRBD2 (6 bases). Germline CDR1 SEHNR, CDR2 FQNEAQ (reference sequence). Between the trimmed V and J ends, which lost 4 bases and 3 bases, there was a span of 17 bases. The CDR3 has 16 amino acids. For the CDR3, the DNA is TGTGCCAGCAGCTCACTCGGAGGGCCCCTAACAGATACGCAGTATTTT. Protein sequence: CASSSLGGPLTDTQYF.

The rearrangement uses TRBV5-5 and TRBJ1-3; D not certain. Germline-derived CDR1 and CDR2 are SGHKS and YYEKEE (reference sequence). V shed 4 bases and J shed 4 bases, with 12 bases lying between them. This CDR3 is 14 amino acids long. The CDR3: CASSLLGAGNTIYF. For the CDR3, the DNA is TGTGCCAGCAGCCTCCTGGGCGCGGGAAACACCATATATTTT.

V usage is TRBV28 and J usage is TRBJ1-2, with 8 bases aligning to TRBD1. V shed 8 bases, J shed 10 bases, and the junction held 12 bases outside the gene matches. The CDR3 has 13 residues. Germline CDR1 reads MDHEN; CDR2 reads SYDVKM. Here the CDR3 DNA reads TGTGCCAGCCTGGGACAGGATAGATGGGACTACACCTTC. Its translation is CASLGQDRWDYTF.

The V call is TRBV11-3, the J call TRBJ2-7; D possibly corresponds to TRBD1 (7 bases). The CDR3 runs 15 residues. The germline V gene has CDR1 SGHNT and CDR2 YENEEA. V was shortened by 0 bases and J by 2 bases, with 11 bases between the two germline ends. This chain's CDR3 is CASSLDRGETYEQYF. The CDR3 nucleotides read TGTGCCAGCAGCTTAGACAGGGGGGAGACCTACGAGCAGTACTTC.

The chain recombines TRBV4-1 with TRBJ2-7, with 7 bases fitting TRBD1. The V and J ends lost 0 bases and 2 bases, in that order; junction bases with no gene match: 4. There are 15 residues in the CDR3. The germline CDR1 and CDR2 sequences are MGHRA and YSYEKL. The CDR3 region is CASSQDLGGPYEQYF. CDR3 DNA: TGCGCCAGCAGCCAAGATTTAGGGGGCCCCTACGAGCAGTACTTC.

The chain employs TRBV6-1 and TRBJ1-6; D not resolved. The germline gives CDR1 MNHNS, CDR2 SASEGT. The CDR3 covers 15 residues. V was trimmed by 2 bases and J by 6 bases, leaving 11 bases between them. CDR3 residues: CASSERGRGNSPLHF. CDR3 in DNA: TGTGCCAGCAGTGAACGAGGACGCGGTAATTCACCCCTCCACTTT.